This TCR beta chain was documented in a study of cytomegalovirus exposure and HLA in healthy donors. This clone appeared a few times. Its antigen is not identified. PCR used 60 Vbeta primers and 13 Jbeta primers. The method was immunoSEQ multiplex PCR; TCRdb's version includes in-frame clones alone and lacks a portion of them. Among roughly 66,000 clones listed, approximately 60% were seen once. Study results and caveats: There were some V segments, including TRBV6-2 and TRBV6-3, excluded as indistinguishable. Later work showed greater clonal expansion in HLA-associated TCR beta chains than in equally common others. The majority of TCR sequences were rare, yet some public TCRs appeared in many donors. Earlier results showed most TCR beta V segments being productive about 90% or about 30% of the time.

Germline V CDR1 and CDR2: SGHDT, YYEEEE. This CDR3 contains 13 residues. V was clipped by 4 bases and J by 3 bases, with 10 bases between them. The chain has TRBV5-6 and TRBJ1-2; D is perhaps TRBD1 (6 bases). Sequences were obtained from PBMCs. The TCR comes from a woman in her 50s in good health and CMV-seronegative. In DNA, the CDR3 is TGTGCCAGCAGCATCAGGGGTGACTATGGCTACACCTTC. Its translation: CASSIRGDYGYTF.